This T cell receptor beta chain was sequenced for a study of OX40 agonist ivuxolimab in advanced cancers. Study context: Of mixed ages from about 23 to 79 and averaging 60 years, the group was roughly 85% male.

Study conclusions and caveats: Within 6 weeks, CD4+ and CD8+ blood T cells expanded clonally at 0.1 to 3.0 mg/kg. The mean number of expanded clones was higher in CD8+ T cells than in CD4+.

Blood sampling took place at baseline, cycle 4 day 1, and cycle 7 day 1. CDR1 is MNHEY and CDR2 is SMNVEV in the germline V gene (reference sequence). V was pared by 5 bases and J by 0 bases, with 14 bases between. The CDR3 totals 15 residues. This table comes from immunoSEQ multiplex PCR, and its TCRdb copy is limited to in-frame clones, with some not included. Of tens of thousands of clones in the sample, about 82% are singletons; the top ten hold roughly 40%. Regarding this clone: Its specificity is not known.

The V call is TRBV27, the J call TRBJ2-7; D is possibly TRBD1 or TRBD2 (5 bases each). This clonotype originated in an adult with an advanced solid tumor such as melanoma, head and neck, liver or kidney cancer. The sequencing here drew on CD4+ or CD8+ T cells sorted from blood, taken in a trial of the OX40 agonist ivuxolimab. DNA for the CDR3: TGTGCCAGCAGTCCTCATGGGGGTTACTCCTACGAGCAGTACTTC. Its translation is CASSPHGGYSYEQYF.